This TCR beta chain came from a study of cytomegalovirus exposure and HLA in healthy donors. Points from the study as a whole: It was taken for granted in presence/absence analyses that sequencing depth across donors was roughly uniform. Several of the most significant clusters appeared, in a later analysis, to be linked to common viral pathogens. CMV serostatus was the sole immune exposure data available.

J lost 6 bases, V lost 7 bases, and 9 bases had no gene match. Germline V gene sequence: CDR1 LNHDA, CDR2 SQIVND (reference sequence). This CDR3 is 14 amino acids long. As regards this clone: What it binds is not known.

PCR employed 60 Vbeta and 13 Jbeta primers. Per the study methods: In a later analysis, the count reached 75 million to 90 million unique TCR beta chains, with 10 million to 14 million shared. The protocol was immunoSEQ multiplex PCR, while the TCRdb copy is restricted to in-frame clones and leaves out a portion. For V, J and clone size, that table is used; D and trimming come from the DNA. Of 90,000 or so clones detected, around three quarters appear once; the ten largest clones hold around 16%. The sequence came from a woman between 45 and 65 years old in good health and CMV-seropositive. The chain employs TRBV19 and TRBJ2-7, with TRBD1 matching over 10 bases. The sample consisted of PBMCs. CDR3 amino acids: CASKKGQGKFEQYF. Here the CDR3 DNA reads TGTGCCAGTAAAAAGGGACAGGGGAAATTCGAGCAGTACTTC.